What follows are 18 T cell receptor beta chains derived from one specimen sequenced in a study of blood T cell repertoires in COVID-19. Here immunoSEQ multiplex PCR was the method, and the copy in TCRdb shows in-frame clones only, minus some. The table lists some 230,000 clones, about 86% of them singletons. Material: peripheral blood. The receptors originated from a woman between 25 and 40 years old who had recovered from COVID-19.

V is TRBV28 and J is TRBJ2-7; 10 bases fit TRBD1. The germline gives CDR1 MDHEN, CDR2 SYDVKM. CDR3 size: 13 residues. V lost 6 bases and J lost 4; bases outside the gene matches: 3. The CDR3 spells CASRGQGSYEQYF. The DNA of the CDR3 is TGTGCCAGCAGGGGACAGGGGTCGTACGAGCAGTACTTC.

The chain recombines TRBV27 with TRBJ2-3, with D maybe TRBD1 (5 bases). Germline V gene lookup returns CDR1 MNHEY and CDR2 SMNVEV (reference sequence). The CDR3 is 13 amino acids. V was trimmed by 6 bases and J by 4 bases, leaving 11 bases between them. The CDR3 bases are TGTGCCAGCAGACGATTGGGGCCAGATACGCAGTATTTT. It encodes CASRRLGPDTQYF.

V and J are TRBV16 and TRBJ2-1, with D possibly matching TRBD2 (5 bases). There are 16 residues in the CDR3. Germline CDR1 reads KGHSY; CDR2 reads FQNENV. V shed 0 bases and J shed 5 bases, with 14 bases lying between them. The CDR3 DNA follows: TGTGCCAGCAGCCAATCGCGGGCCCCCACTCACAATGAGCAGTTCTTC. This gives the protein CASSQSRAPTHNEQFF.

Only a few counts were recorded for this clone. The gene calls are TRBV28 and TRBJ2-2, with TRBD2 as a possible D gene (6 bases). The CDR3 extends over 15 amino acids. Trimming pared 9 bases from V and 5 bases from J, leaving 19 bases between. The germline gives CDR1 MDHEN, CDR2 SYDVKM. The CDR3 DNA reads TGTGCCAGTGACGGAGGACGGGAGAAGACCGGGGAGCTGTTTTTT. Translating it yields CASDGGREKTGELFF.

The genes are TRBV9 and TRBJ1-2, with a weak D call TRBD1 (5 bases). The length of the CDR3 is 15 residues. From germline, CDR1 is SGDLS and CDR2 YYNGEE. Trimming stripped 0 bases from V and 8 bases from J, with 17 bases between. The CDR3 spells CASSVGEGSAIGYTF. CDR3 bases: TGTGCCAGCAGCGTAGGGGAGGGGTCTGCTATCGGCTACACCTTC.

As DNA, the CDR3 is TGTGCCTGGAGTGTACAAGAGGACACTGAAGCTTTCTTT. Its protein product is CAWSVQEDTEAFF. This chain connects TRBV30 to TRBJ1-1; D gene uncertain. CDR1 is GTSNPN, CDR2 SVGIG, per germline (reference sequence). This CDR3 contains 13 residues. V was trimmed by 0 bases and J by 3 bases, leaving 8 bases between them.

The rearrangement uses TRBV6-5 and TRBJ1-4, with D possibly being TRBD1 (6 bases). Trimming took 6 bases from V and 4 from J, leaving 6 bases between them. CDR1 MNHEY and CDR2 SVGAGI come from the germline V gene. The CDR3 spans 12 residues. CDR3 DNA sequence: TGTGCCAGCAGACAGGGTAATGAAAAACTGTTTTTT. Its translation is CASRQGNEKLFF.

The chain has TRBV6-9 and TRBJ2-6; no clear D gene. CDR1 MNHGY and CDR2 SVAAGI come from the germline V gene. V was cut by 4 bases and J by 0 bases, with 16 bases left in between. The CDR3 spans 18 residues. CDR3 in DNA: TGTGCCAGCAGTTTCAAGCCCTTACTTCCCTCTGGGGCCAACGTCCTGACTTTC. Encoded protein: CASSFKPLLPSGANVLTF.

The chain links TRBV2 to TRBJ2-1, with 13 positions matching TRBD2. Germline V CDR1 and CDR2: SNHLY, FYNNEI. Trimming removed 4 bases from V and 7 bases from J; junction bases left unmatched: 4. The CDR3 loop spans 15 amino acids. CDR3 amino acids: CASSVGTSGANEQFF. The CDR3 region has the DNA TGTGCCAGCAGTGTTGGGACTAGCGGGGCTAATGAGCAGTTCTTC.

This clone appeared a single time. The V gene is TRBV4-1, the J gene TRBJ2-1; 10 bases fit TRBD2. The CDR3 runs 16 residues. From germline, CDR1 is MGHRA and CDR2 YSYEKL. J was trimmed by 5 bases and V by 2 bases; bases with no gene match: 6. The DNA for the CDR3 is TGCGCCAGCAGCCAACCCCTAGCGGGAGCGGACAATGAGCAGTTCTTC. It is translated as CASSQPLAGADNEQFF.

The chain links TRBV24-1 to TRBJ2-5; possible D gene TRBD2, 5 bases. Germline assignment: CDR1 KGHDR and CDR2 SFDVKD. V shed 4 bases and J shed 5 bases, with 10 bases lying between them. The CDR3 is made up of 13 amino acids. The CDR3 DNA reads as TGTGCCACCAGTGACCTCAGGAGGGAGACCCAGTACTTC. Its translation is CATSDLRRETQYF.

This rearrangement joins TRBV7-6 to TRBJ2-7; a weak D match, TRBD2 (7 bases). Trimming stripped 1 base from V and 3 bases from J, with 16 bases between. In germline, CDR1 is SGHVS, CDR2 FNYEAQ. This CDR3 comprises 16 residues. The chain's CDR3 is CASSLEGGGAGYEQYF. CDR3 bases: TGTGCCAGCAGCTTAGAGGGAGGGGGAGCGGGCTACGAGCAGTACTTC.

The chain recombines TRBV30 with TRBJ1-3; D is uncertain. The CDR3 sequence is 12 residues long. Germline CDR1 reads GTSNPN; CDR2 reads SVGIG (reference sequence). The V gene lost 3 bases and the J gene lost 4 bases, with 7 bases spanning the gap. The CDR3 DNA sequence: TGTGCCTGGAGAGAGTCCGGAAACACCATATATTTT. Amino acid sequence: CAWRESGNTIYF.

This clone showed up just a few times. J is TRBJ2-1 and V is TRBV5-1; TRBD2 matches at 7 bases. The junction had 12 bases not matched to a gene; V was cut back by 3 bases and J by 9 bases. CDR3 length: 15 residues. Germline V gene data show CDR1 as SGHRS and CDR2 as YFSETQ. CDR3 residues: CASSWGTTRDGEQFF. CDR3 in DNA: TGCGCCAGCAGCTGGGGGACTACGCGGGACGGTGAGCAGTTCTTC. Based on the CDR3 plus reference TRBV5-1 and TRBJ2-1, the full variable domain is KAGVTQTPRYLIKTRGQQVTLSCSPISGHRSVSWYQQTPGQGLQFLFEYFSETQRNKGNFPGRFSGRQFSNSRSEMNVSTLELGDSALYLCASSWGTTRDGEQFFGPGTRLTVL.

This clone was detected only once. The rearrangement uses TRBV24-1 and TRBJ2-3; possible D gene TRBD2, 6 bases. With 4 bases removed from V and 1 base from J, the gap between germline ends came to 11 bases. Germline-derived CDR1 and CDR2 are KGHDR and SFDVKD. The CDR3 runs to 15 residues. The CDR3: CATSDASARTDTQYF. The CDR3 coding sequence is TGTGCCACCAGTGACGCTAGCGCACGCACAGATACGCAGTATTTT.

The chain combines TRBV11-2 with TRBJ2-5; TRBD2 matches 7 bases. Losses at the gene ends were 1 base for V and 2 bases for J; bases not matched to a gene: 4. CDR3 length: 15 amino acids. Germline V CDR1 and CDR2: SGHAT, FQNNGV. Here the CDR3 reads CASSLGGREQETQYF. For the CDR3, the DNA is TGTGCCAGCAGCTTAGGAGGGAGGGAACAAGAGACCCAGTACTTC.

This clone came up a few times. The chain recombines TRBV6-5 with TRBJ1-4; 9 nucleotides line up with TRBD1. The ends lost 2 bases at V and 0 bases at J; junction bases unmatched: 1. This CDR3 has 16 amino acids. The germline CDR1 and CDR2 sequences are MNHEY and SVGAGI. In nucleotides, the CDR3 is TGTGCCAGCAGTTACAGACAGGGGGCAACTAATGAAAAACTGTTTTTT. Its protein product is CASSYRQGATNEKLFF.

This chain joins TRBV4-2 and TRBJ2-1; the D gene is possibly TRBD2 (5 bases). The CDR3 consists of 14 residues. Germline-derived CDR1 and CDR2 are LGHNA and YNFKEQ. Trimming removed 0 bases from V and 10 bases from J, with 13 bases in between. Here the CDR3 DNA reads TGTGCCAGCAGCCAAGAGAGTGGGCGAGGGGAGCAGTTCTTC. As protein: CASSQESGRGEQFF.